A selection of T cell receptor beta chains follows, all from one sample in a study of a mutant IDH1 vaccine in newly diagnosed glioma. Profiling relied on immunoSEQ multiplex PCR, and the TCRdb table lists in-frame clones only, not all of them. This table holds under 40,000 clones, around four fifths found once. Their target antigens are unknown. Sequenced here: PBMCs, sampled from a glioma patient whose treatment included an IDH1 peptide vaccine. These receptors were collected from a man younger than 40 with glioma. Both conserved end residues are part of each CDR3. A D gene is named only where the DNA matches it firmly. Some rows mark clone size as missing; the rest say once, few, many or name a class of expanded clone.

>-|-|TRBJ2-7|TRBV20-1|11
TGCAGTGCTAGCCCAGGGGGGGGAGAGTACTTC
CSASPGGGEYF
>-|-|TRBJ2-7|TRBV5-1|12
TGCGCCAGCGGGGACGCCTCCTACGAGCAGTACTTC
CASGDASYEQYF
>-|once|TRBJ1-2|TRBV4-1|14
TGCGCCAGCAGCCAATCGGACCTTAACTATGGCTACACCTTC
CASSQSDLNYGYTF
>-|few|TRBJ2-7|TRBV20-1|11
TGCAGTGCCCGTTTCGCCTACGAGCAGTACTTC
CSARFAYEQYF
>-|-|TRBJ2-3|TRBV13|15
TGTGCCAGCAGCTTATTGGGGGCGCAAGGAGATACGCAGTATTTT
CASSLLGAQGDTQYF
>-|-|TRBJ2-5|TRBV2|14
TGTGCCAGCAGTGGGGGTTCGGGACTGGAGACCCAGTACTTC
CASSGGSGLETQYF
>-|-|TRBJ1-5|TRBV5-5|14
TGTGCCAGCAGCGGAATGAGGACTAATCAGCCCCAGCATTTT
CASSGMRTNQPQHF
>TRBD1|-|TRBJ1-6|TRBV2|15
TGTGCCAGCAGAGTACAGGGGGCGGGAGGATCACCCCTCCACTTT
CASRVQGAGGSPLHF
>-|-|TRBJ1-4|TRBV6-5|15
TGTGCCAGCAGTTACTTCGAGACAACGCCTGAAAAACTGTTTTTT
CASSYFETTPEKLFF
>-|-|TRBJ1-5|TRBV28|14
TGTGCCAGCAGTTTGTTACAGGGTCATCAGCCCCAGCATTTT
CASSLLQGHQPQHF
>-|-|TRBJ1-5|TRBV5-5|15
TGTGCCAGCAGCTTCGGGGGCAGGAGTGATCAGCCCCAGCATTTT
CASSFGGRSDQPQHF
>-|-|TRBJ2-1|TRBV29-1|12
TGCAGCGTTGGCGACAATGGCAATGAGCAGTTCTTC
CSVGDNGNEQFF
>TRBD1|-|TRBJ2-1|TRBV19|16
TGTGCCAGTAGTCTCAGGACAGGGGAGTCCTACAATGAGCAGTTCTTC
CASSLRTGESYNEQFF
>TRBD1|-|TRBJ2-7|TRBV2|14
TGTGCCAGCATGTTGGGACAGGGTTCATACGAGCAGTACTTC
CASMLGQGSYEQYF
>-|-|TRBJ2-6|TRBV19|16
TGTGCCAGTAGCCCCGTAATGAATTCTGGGGCCAACGTCCTGACTTTC
CASSPVMNSGANVLTF
>TRBD1|-|TRBJ2-3|TRBV7-2|18
TGTGCCAGCAGCTTAAGATCGTTCGGACAGGGGGCCACAGATACGCAGTATTTT
CASSLRSFGQGATDTQYF
>-|-|TRBJ2-7|TRBV9|15
TGTGCCAGCAGCTTAGGGGGTGGCAGCTCCTACGAGCAGTACTTC
CASSLGGGSSYEQYF
>TRBD2|-|TRBJ2-3|TRBV6-5|14
TGTGCCAGCAGGCAGAGCGGGACCACAGATACGCAGTACTTT
CASRQSGTTDTQYF
>-|-|TRBJ2-5|TRBV5-1|14
TGCGCCAGCAGCCGCGGCAGCGTCGAAGAGACCCAGTACTTC
CASSRGSVEETQYF
>TRBD1|once|TRBJ2-7|TRBV14|16
TGTGCCAGCAGCCAAAACCGGGACAGGCCACCCTACGAGCAGTACTTC
CASSQNRDRPPYEQYF
>TRBD2|-|TRBJ2-7|TRBV5-1|15
TGCGCCAGCAGCTTGTTAGCGGGAGGGCAAAGCGAGCAGTACTTC
CASSLLAGGQSEQYF
>-|-|TRBJ2-1|TRBV5-8|14
TGTGCCAGCAGCTTTAGGGGGGCTAGTGATGAGCAGTTCTTC
CASSFRGASDEQFF
>-|-|TRBJ1-1|TRBV7-9|17
TGTGCCAGCAGCCCTAGGGGGGGCTACAGCGGGAACACTGAAGCTTTCTTT
CASSPRGGYSGNTEAFF
>-|-|TRBJ2-7|TRBV4-1|14
TGCGCCAGCAGCGTCCGGGACTCAACCTACGAGCAGTACTTC
CASSVRDSTYEQYF
>TRBD2|once|TRBJ2-3|TRBV2|17
TGTGCCAGCACGAGGGGACTAGCGGGGGCCCCGGGAGATACGCAGTATTTT
CASTRGLAGAPGDTQYF
>-|-|TRBJ2-3|TRBV29-1|15
TGCAGCGTTGAAGATTGGGGTTTAAGCACAGATACGCAGTATTTT
CSVEDWGLSTDTQYF
>-|-|TRBJ2-7|TRBV5-1|15
TGCGCCAGCAGCTCCGACCCGGGCCGGTATGGCGAGCAGTACTTC
CASSSDPGRYGEQYF
>TRBD1|few|TRBJ1-3|TRBV15|16
TGTGCCACCAGCTCTCGGGACAGGGGACCTGGAAACACCATATATTTT
CATSSRDRGPGNTIYF
>TRBD2|-|TRBJ2-3|TRBV5-4|16
TGTGCCAGCAGCTTGGTGGGTGGGGGGGGCACAGATACGCAGTATTTT
CASSLVGGGGTDTQYF
>-|once|TRBJ1-3|TRBV6-5|15
TGTGCCAGCACTCAACAAGCAAACTCTGGAAACACCATATATTTT
CASTQQANSGNTIYF
>-|-|TRBJ2-3|TRBV30|11
TGTGCCTGGAGGGACACAGATACGCAGTATTTT
CAWRDTDTQYF
>-|-|TRBJ2-3|TRBV10-3|14
TGTGCCATCAGTGAGTCGACGGGCACAGATACGCAGTATTTT
CAISESTGTDTQYF
>-|-|TRBJ2-7|TRBV29-1|13
TGCAGCGTTGGAACAGCTCAATCCTACGAGCAGTACTTC
CSVGTAQSYEQYF
>TRBD1|-|TRBJ2-7|TRBV19|19
TGTGCCAGTAGTCCTCGGACAGGGGGCGTAAAAACCACCGACTACGAGCAGTACTTC
CASSPRTGGVKTTDYEQYF
>-|-|TRBJ1-5|TRBV2|13
TGTGCCAGCAGGGTCTGGAGCAATCAGCCCCAGCATTTT
CASRVWSNQPQHF
>-|-|TRBJ1-1|TRBV9|12
TGTGCCAGCAGCTTAGGGGACACTGAAGCTTTCTTT
CASSLGDTEAFF
>TRBD1|few|TRBJ1-2|TRBV6-1|13
TGTGCCAGCAGCTGGACAGGGGACTATGGCTACACCTTC
CASSWTGDYGYTF
>TRBD1|-|TRBJ1-2|TRBV7-2|16
TGTGCCAGCAGCTTAGCCCTGGGACAGGGGGTGAGTGGCTACACCTTC
CASSLALGQGVSGYTF
>-|-|TRBJ1-4|TRBV18|17
TGTGCCAGCTCGCCTTGGGGCGATCTTGCAACTAATGAAAAACTGTTTTTT
CASSPWGDLATNEKLFF
>TRBD1|-|TRBJ1-1|TRBV6-5|15
TGTGCCAGCACTGTCACCGGGACAGGGGACACTGAAGCTTTCTTT
CASTVTGTGDTEAFF
>-|-|TRBJ1-1|TRBV7-8|13
TGTGCCAGCAGCTTAGGGGAGAACACTGAAGCTTTCTTT
CASSLGENTEAFF
>-|-|TRBJ2-2|TRBV9|17
TGTGCCAGCAGCGCGATCGGGCCACCTCCGAACACCGGGGAGCTGTTTTTT
CASSAIGPPPNTGELFF
>-|-|TRBJ2-2|TRBV5-1|16
TGCGCCAGCAGCTTCGGTGTGGGGGCAAACACCGGGGAGCTGTTTTTT
CASSFGVGANTGELFF
>-|-|TRBJ1-5|TRBV30|15
TGTGCCTGGAGTGCCCAGCCTTATAGCAATCAGCCCCAGCATTTT
CAWSAQPYSNQPQHF
>TRBD1|-|TRBJ1-2|TRBV28|15
TGTGCCAGCAGTCGGGACAGGGGGTCTAACTATGGCTACACCTTC
CASSRDRGSNYGYTF
>TRBD1|-|TRBJ1-4|TRBV6-1|14
TGTGCCAGCAGCTGGACAGGGGCTAATGAAAAACTGTTTTTT
CASSWTGANEKLFF
>-|-|TRBJ2-7|TRBV27|12
TGTGCCAGCAGTTCCGGGGTCTACGAGCAGTACTTC
CASSSGVYEQYF
>TRBD2|-|TRBJ2-6|TRBV5-1|18
TGCGCCAGCAGCCCGACTAGCGGGACATTCTCTGGGGCCAACGTCCTGACTTTC
CASSPTSGTFSGANVLTF
>-|once|TRBJ2-5|TRBV5-1|13
TGCGCCAGCCAAGGACCCCCGGCAGTGACCCAGTACTTC
CASQGPPAVTQYF
>TRBD1|-|TRBJ1-6|TRBV5-6|15
TGTGCCAGCAGCTTCGACGACAGGGACGATTCACCCCTCCACTTT
CASSFDDRDDSPLHF
>-|-|TRBJ2-2|TRBV4-3|14
TGCGCCAGCAGCCAAGAAAGTATCACCGGGGAGCTGTTTTTT
CASSQESITGELFF
>-|-|TRBJ1-5|TRBV19|16
TGTGCCAGTAGGCACTACGGGACGGGAGATAATCAGCCCCAGCATTTT
CASRHYGTGDNQPQHF
>-|once|TRBJ1-6|TRBV6-5|13
TGTGCCAGCAGCCTCAAATATAATTCACCCCTCCACTTT
CASSLKYNSPLHF
>-|-|TRBJ1-3|TRBV30|14
TGTGCCTGGAGTGTAAGGGGCTCTGGAAACACCATATATTTT
CAWSVRGSGNTIYF
>-|once|TRBJ2-3|TRBV29-1|13
TGCAGCTTGATGGACAGACCGTCGGATACGCAGTATTTT
CSLMDRPSDTQYF
>TRBD2|-|TRBJ2-1|TRBV10-2|15
TGCGCCAGCAGTGAGGGGGGACTAGCTGTAGGTGAGCAGTTCTTC
CASSEGGLAVGEQFF
>-|-|TRBJ2-7|TRBV30|11
TGTGCCTGGGCCCGAAACTACGAGCAGTACTTC
CAWARNYEQYF
>-|-|TRBJ1-1|TRBV2|16
TGTGCCAGCAGGACTAGCGGTATCATCCAAAACACTGAAGCTTTCTTT
CASRTSGIIQNTEAFF
>TRBD1|-|TRBJ1-5|TRBV30|17
TGTGCCTGGAGTGTCCCCGACAGGGGGCGCCGAGATCAGCCCCAGCATTTT
CAWSVPDRGRRDQPQHF
>-|-|TRBJ1-1|TRBV6-5|16
TGTGCCAGCAGTTACTCGTTGGCAGGAGCGAACACTGAAGCTTTCTTT
CASSYSLAGANTEAFF